This T cell receptor beta chain was identified in a study of breast tumors, draining lymph nodes, adjacent tissues. Study-level points and caveats: Tumors had less TCR diversity than lymph nodes, more than nontumor tissue.

As regards this clonotype: Its antigen is undetermined.

The CDR3 consists of 14 residues. V was pared by 6 bases and J by 7 bases, with 9 bases of the junction left unmatched. Using its own MiXCR run on the multiplex PCR reads, TCRdb lists one record per CDR3 protein. Of around 140,000 distinct CDR3 sequences in the sample, approximately 20% were seen once. Samples came from axillary lymph nodes draining the breast cancer. V usage is TRBV12-3 or TRBV12-4 and J usage is TRBJ1-1, with 9 bases fitting TRBD1. The receptor's source is a female donor with breast cancer. Some clones in this sample may be carry-over from other donors' samples. The sequenced sample consisted of axillary lymph node tissue. CDR3 loop: CASSQLRQGVEAFF. The CDR3 coding sequence is TGTGCCAGCAGCCAACTTCGACAGGGGGTTGAAGCTTTCTTT.